The rows below give T cell receptor beta chains drawn from one sample of a study of shared clonotypes between healthy human individuals. Using immunoSEQ multiplex PCR, the repertoire was profiled, and TCRdb retains in-frame clones only, with some absent. The sample comprises 1.5 million to 2.5 million clones, about 95% of which are singletons, and more than 0.9% rests with the top ten. The specimen sequenced was naive CD8+ T cells sorted from blood. The receptors stem from a man younger than 35 in good health. Each CDR3 is given without its conserved first and last residue. A D gene is named only where the DNA matches it firmly.

>TRBJ2-7|TRBV29-1|-
SVEMRNSYEQY
>TRBJ2-3|TRBV9|-
ASSVGVWVTDTQY
>TRBJ2-7|TRBV4-3|-
ASSQDQAYEQY
>TRBJ2-7|TRBV7-8|TRBD2
ASSDARESSYEQY
>TRBJ2-7|TRBV4-3|-
ASSQGVATYEQY
>TRBJ1-4|TRBV6-5|-
ASSRDTTTNEKLF
>TRBJ1-4|TRBV6-1|-
ASSEIALNEKLF
>TRBJ1-2|TRBV5-4|-
ASSLSANYGYT
>TRBJ2-5|TRBV7-9|-
ASSQKDREAETQY
>TRBJ2-7|TRBV15|-
ATSIGEGYEQY
>TRBJ2-3|TRBV27|TRBD1
ASSTRDSWISTDTQY
>TRBJ2-5|TRBV5-1|-
ASSPDFQETQY
>TRBJ1-2|TRBV27|-
ASKGLETRNYGYT
>TRBJ2-7|TRBV6-1|-
ASSEVDTYEQY
>TRBJ2-7|TRBV10-2|TRBD2
ASSVGSGGNTYEQY
>TRBJ2-7|TRBV30|-
AVALAHSYEQY
>TRBJ2-5|TRBV27|-
ASSLPLFQQGQETQY
>TRBJ2-6|TRBV5-5|-
ASSSDGSSGANVLT
>TRBJ2-7|TRBV6-5|-
ASSSDGGSYEQY
>TRBJ2-5|TRBV9|TRBD2
ASSVDGLAEETQY
>TRBJ2-2|TRBV9|-
ASSVAYRDNANTGELF
>TRBJ2-5|TRBV2|TRBD2
ASKKGGGVQETQY
>TRBJ2-3|TRBV7-8|-
ASSLAGTADTQY
>TRBJ1-1|TRBV28|-
ASSLVNTEAF
>TRBJ1-1|TRBV6-1|-
ASSEEYRVIGVRDTEAF
>TRBJ1-2|TRBV27|-
ASSLSVGFEVNGYT
>TRBJ2-1|TRBV30|-
AWSPTSWEQF
>TRBJ2-1|TRBV13|TRBD2
ASSLFGLAGVVTYNEQF
>TRBJ1-2|TRBV9|-
ASSVSGDYGYT
>TRBJ2-3|TRBV4-1|-
ASSLGPEADTQY
>TRBJ2-7|TRBV9|-
ASRGWPD
>TRBJ1-1|TRBV13|TRBD1
ASSRTGGMNTEAF
>TRBJ2-7|TRBV9|-
ASSVGGGTYEQY
>TRBJ2-3|TRBV27|TRBD2
ASSLLAGPSTDTQY
>TRBJ2-1|TRBV9|-
ASSVATGFEGLDEQF
>TRBJ2-7|TRBV9|TRBD1
ASSVEGGQTYEQY
>TRBJ1-2|TRBV13|TRBD1
ASSVDRGDGGYT
>TRBJ2-2|TRBV9|TRBD2
ASSAERGVNTGELF
>TRBJ2-1|TRBV25-1|-
ASSLPGAGNEQF
>TRBJ2-7|TRBV10-3|TRBD1
AISDRDRALYEQY
>TRBJ1-1|TRBV5-1|-
ASSLAQGMSLEAF
>TRBJ1-4|TRBV7-9|-
ASSSRTTNEKLF
>TRBJ1-2|TRBV5-1|TRBD1
ASSSPGQGYGYT
>TRBJ2-3|TRBV4-3|TRBD2
ASSQDLQREGLTDTQY
>TRBJ2-5|TRBV30|-
AWRHGQFVQETQY
>TRBJ2-7|TRBV2|TRBD2
ASSAGTRYEQY
>TRBJ2-7|TRBV5-1|TRBD1
ASSMGQGANEQY
>TRBJ2-2|TRBV7-9|-
ASSSLLVPPGGELF
>TRBJ2-7|TRBV11-2|TRBD2
ASSLVGGGVSYEQY
>TRBJ1-1|TRBV4-1|TRBD1
ASSLWDRGTEAF
>TRBJ2-7|TRBV6-5|-
ASSYGLTFYEQY
>TRBJ2-1|TRBV20-1|-
SAYYNEQF